The TCR beta chain described here comes from a study of shared clonotypes between healthy human individuals. General observations from the study: Generally, estimated richness proved larger in naive subsets than it did in memory subsets.

V lost 2 bases to trimming and J lost 0 bases, with 14 bases between them. The CDR3 runs to 17 residues. CDR1 is SGHTA, CDR2 FQGNSA, per germline. All donors were Caucasian adults living in Nashville, Tennessee. The investigators split CD4+ cells into a CD45RA+ naive subset and a CD45RA-negative memory subset. Clones were sequenced by immunoSEQ multiplex PCR, and TCRdb holds only the in-frame ones, with some missing. The sample consists of a few hundred thousand clones, just over 65% of them appearing once. There are a few counts of this clone. Its antigen is not identified. The sequenced sample consisted of memory CD4+ T cells sorted from blood. The subset here: CD45RA-negative fraction. The rearrangement uses TRBV7-2 and TRBJ2-1, with D possibly being TRBD2 (5 bases). This clonotype originated in a man younger than 40 in good health. The CDR3 loop reads CASSLSGGWGSYNEQFF. The CDR3 DNA reads as TGTGCCAGCAGCTTATCTGGCGGGTGGGGCTCCTACAATGAGCAGTTCTTC.